These 8 T cell receptor beta chains came from one sample sequenced in a study of cytomegalovirus exposure and HLA in healthy donors. Vbeta (60) and Jbeta (13) primers were used in the PCR. Here immunoSEQ multiplex PCR was the method, and the copy in TCRdb shows in-frame clones only, minus some. The profile covers 80,000 or so clones, with 75% to 85% appearing a single time and roughly 3.5% taken by the ten largest. Sequencing was carried out using PBMCs. These receptors came from a man aged 35-49 years in good health and CMV-seronegative.

CDR3 region: CASSDRDRDSYEQYF. The CDR3 DNA follows: TGCGCCAGCAGCGACCGGGACAGGGACTCCTACGAGCAGTACTTC. This chain uses TRBV5-1 with TRBJ2-7, with 9 bases identical to TRBD1. V dropped 4 bases and J dropped 0; count of bases not matched to a gene: 5. Germline lookup yields CDR1 SGHRS and CDR2 YFSETQ. CDR3 length: 15 residues.

This chain joins TRBV7-9 and TRBJ1-1, with TRBD1 matching 9 bases. From germline, CDR1 is SEHNR and CDR2 FQNEAQ (reference sequence). The length of the CDR3 is 15 residues. The J segment lost 1 base and the V segment lost 7 bases, leaving 7 bases of the junction unmatched. This chain's CDR3 is CASNSDRGRNTEAFF. The CDR3, as DNA: TGTGCCAGCAACTCAGACAGGGGGAGGAACACTGAAGCTTTCTTT.

J is TRBJ2-1 and V is TRBV6-1; 8 nucleotides agree with TRBD1. CDR3 length equals 13 residues. The J segment lost 10 bases and the V segment lost 6 bases, leaving 8 bases of the junction unmatched. Germline CDR1 is MNHNS and CDR2 is SASEGT. The CDR3 loop reads CASSNGQGGEQFF. CDR3 DNA sequence: TGTGCCAGCAGCAATGGACAGGGTGGGGAGCAGTTCTTC.

V and J are TRBV18 and TRBJ1-6; D gene ambiguous. V was trimmed by 3 bases and J by 10 bases, leaving 16 bases between them. The germline V gene has CDR1 KGHSH and CDR2 LQKENI. The CDR3 is 15 residues long. The CDR3: CASSPSYSSKSPLHF. Here the CDR3 DNA reads TGTGCCAGCTCACCCAGTTACAGTTCGAAATCACCCCTCCACTTT.

The rearrangement joins TRBV11-2 to TRBJ1-5; D uncertain. The CDR3 runs 15 residues. Trimming took 3 bases from V and 4 from J, leaving 13 bases between them. CDR1 SGHAT and CDR2 FQNNGV come from the germline V gene. The CDR3 nucleotides are TGTGCCAGCAGCTTGGGAGAGGGAGGGAATCAGCCCCAGCATTTT. This translates into CASSLGEGGNQPQHF.

This chain uses TRBV5-4 with TRBJ2-1; 8 bases are a match to TRBD2. The CDR3 loop spans 14 amino acids. V trimming: 5 bases; J trimming: 8 bases; junction bases outside the gene matches: 9. CDR1 is SGHNT, CDR2 YYREEE, per germline (reference sequence). The CDR3 region is CASSMGLGSYEQFF. CDR3 in DNA: TGTGCCAGCAGTATGGGACTAGGAAGTTATGAGCAGTTCTTC.

This clone was seen once. This chain uses TRBV11-2 with TRBJ2-7, with D possibly TRBD2 on 5 matching bases. Germline CDR1 reads SGHAT; CDR2 reads FQNNGV. The CDR3 has 15 residues. V lost 5 bases and J 2 bases, leaving 16 bases between the germline ends. CDR3 sequence reads: CASSVRTSLPYEQYF. CDR3 sequence (DNA): TGTGCCAGCAGCGTAAGGACTTCCCTCCCCTACGAGCAGTACTTC.

DNA of the CDR3: TGCGCCAGCAGCTTGACAGGTCAGGGTAGACAGCCCCAGCATTTT. It yields the protein CASSLTGQGRQPQHF. The chain is built from TRBV5-1 and TRBJ1-5; weak D call: TRBD1 (5 bases). Trimming removed 1 base at V and 7 bases at J, with 15 bases between. CDR3 length: 15 amino acids. Germline V CDR1 and CDR2: SGHRS, YFSETQ.